The following is a T cell receptor (beta chain) sequence with its context. The target antigen is unknown. The sample is drawn from a study of cytomegalovirus exposure and HLA in healthy donors. Whole-study findings and limits: Some highly shared sequence variants likely arose as a pipeline artifact. Common viral pathogens seemed, in a later analysis, to connect with several of the most significant clusters.

The germline gives CDR1 SNHLY, CDR2 FYNNEI. V gave up 7 bases and J gave up 8 bases, with 10 bases separating them. CDR3 length equals 11 residues. The PCR was carried out with 60 Vbeta primers and 13 Jbeta primers. In the authors' methods: The authors later counted some 76 million unique TCR beta chains, about 11 million of them shared. Sequenced by immunoSEQ multiplex PCR; TCRdb stores in-frame clones only, minus some. Clone size and the V and J calls come from that table; the DNA yielded D and trimming. The sample lists roughly 220,000 clones; approximately 85% were seen once. V gene TRBV2 combines with J gene TRBJ2-3; no definite D call. The receptor's source is a woman between 35 and 50 years old in good health and CMV-seronegative. Sequencing was performed on PBMCs. CDR3 protein: CASNTRLTQYF. The CDR3, as DNA: TGTGCCAGCAATACCCGACTTACGCAGTATTTT. Complete variable domain (other parts from reference TRBV2 and TRBJ2-3): EPEVTQTPSHQVTQMGQEVILRCVPISNHLYFYWYRQILGQKVEFLVSFYNNEISEKSEIFDDQFSVERPDGSNFTLKIRSTKLEDSAMYFCASNTRLTQYFGPGTRLTVL.